These 6 T cell receptor beta chains were sequenced from one sample in a study of tumor-infiltrating lymphocytes in primary liver carcinoma. A primer in the constant region served to generate TCR beta cDNA from 450 to 600 ng of total RNA. It was through three nested multiplex PCR rounds of slightly modified ARM-PCR that TCR beta libraries arose. Amplification in the first two PCR rounds was performed using TRBV1-TRBV30 forward primers and a C-beta reverse primer for 10 cycles each. TCRdb ran MiXCR on the multiplex PCR reads and lists one entry per CDR3 protein. Among about 320,000 distinct CDR3 sequences listed, less than 75% were seen once. In addition to blood RNA drawn from unsorted whole blood, germline DNA was extracted. Sequenced material: peripheral blood. The receptors stem from a man aged 40-50 years with primary liver carcinoma and hepatitis B virus infection.

About this clonotype: Possible read error: a much larger clone is one base away. V gene TRBV6-2 or TRBV6-3 combines with J gene TRBJ2-7; perhaps TRBD2 as D (6 bases). Germline CDR1 reads MNHEY; CDR2 reads SVGEGT. This CDR3 has 15 residues. Trimming left V 4 bases short and J 6 bases short, with 19 bases between. The CDR3 spells CASSSTNGRGSEQYF. The CDR3 DNA reads as TGTGCCAGCAGTTCGACTAACGGGAGAGGGAGCGAGCAGTACTTC.

This clonotype turned up a few times. The CDR3 region is CAINSGSSYNEQFF. The CDR3 region has the DNA TGTGCCATCAATAGCGGGAGCTCCTACAATGAGCAGTTCTTC. The V gene is TRBV10-3, the J gene TRBJ2-1; TRBD2 matches at 9 bases. Germline assignment: CDR1 ENHRY and CDR2 SYGVKD. The CDR3 totals 14 residues. The V segment lost 7 bases and the J segment 0 bases; nucleotides outside the gene matches: 1.

In regard to this clonotype: A much bigger clone sits one base away, suggesting this may be a read error. The V call is TRBV10-3, the J call TRBJ1-4, with D possibly TRBD1 on 5 matching bases. Germline assignment: CDR1 ENHRY and CDR2 SYGVKD. The CDR3 runs 13 residues. CDR3 coding DNA: TGTGCCATCAAGCCCGGGACGAATGAAGAACTGTTTTTT. It codes for CAIKPGTNEELFF.

This clonotype has a handful of counts. This sequence joins TRBV5-1 and TRBJ2-5; the D is unclear. Germline assignment: CDR1 SGHRS and CDR2 YFSETQ. The CDR3 is 15 amino acids. V dropped 2 bases and J dropped 1 base, with 12 bases sitting between them. CDR3 amino acids: CASSFPGSAQETQYF. DNA for the CDR3: TGCGCCAGCAGCTTTCCCGGATCGGCCCAAGAGACCCAGTACTTC. Filled out from reference TRBV5-1 and TRBJ2-5, the complete variable domain reads KAGVTQTPRYLIKTRGQQVTLSCSPISGHRSVSWYQQTPGQGLQFLFEYFSETQRNKGNFPGRFSGRQFSNSRSEMNVSTLELGDSALYLCASSFPGSAQETQYFGPGTRLLVL.

Comments on this clonotype: This may be a read error, as it is one base from a much larger clone. This rearrangement joins TRBV6-6 to TRBJ2-6, with 7 bases that match TRBD1. In germline, CDR1 is MNHNY, CDR2 SVGAGI (reference sequence). This CDR3 is 14 amino acids long. The J segment lost 3 bases and the V segment lost 5 bases, leaving 1 base of the junction unmatched. The DNA for the CDR3 is TGTGCCAGCAGTCAGGGGGTTGGGGCCAACGTCCTGACTTTC. Amino acids: CASSQGVGANVLTF.

About this clonotype itself: Just one base apart from a much larger clone, this may be a read error. CDR3 sequence: CASSQVRGAGETHYF. In nucleotides, the CDR3 is TGTGCCAGCAGCCAAGTACGGGGGGCGGGGGAGACCCACTACTTC. This chain links TRBV4-2 with TRBJ2-5; tentatively, D is TRBD2 (7 bases). Germline V gives CDR1 LGHNA, CDR2 YNFKEQ. CDR3 size: 15 residues.